Below are 29 T cell receptor beta chains sequenced from a single sample in a study of vaccination and CD4 T cells after COVID-19. Sequencing of cultured CD4+ T cell DNA used the Oncomine TCR Beta short-read assay. MiXCR, run by TCRdb on the PCR reads, gives a single entry per CDR3 protein. The sample comprises some 15,000 distinct CDR3 sequences, around 64% of which are singletons, and just under 20% rests with the top ten. Their cognate antigens are unknown. Treatment denoted: roughly ten-day PBMC culture with coronavirus spike peptide pools or control peptides (ViraFEST assay). The material sequenced was CD4+ T cells from blood, cultured in vitro. The source of these receptors is a human donor who had recovered from COVID-19.

V and J are TRBV19 and TRBJ1-3; D gene uncertain. V lost 7 bases and J lost 0, with 7 bases in between. CDR3 length: 13 residues. Germline CDR1 LNHDA, CDR2 SQIVND (reference sequence). The CDR3 DNA is TGTGCCAGTACCGGGAGCTCTGGAAACACCATATATTTT. This sequence encodes CASTGSSGNTIYF.

V gene TRBV30 combines with J gene TRBJ1-2, with 7 bases that match TRBD1. The V segment lost 3 bases and the J segment 8 bases; nucleotides outside the gene matches: 15. Germline CDR1 is GTSNPN and CDR2 is SVGIG (reference sequence). The CDR3 runs 15 residues. In DNA form, the CDR3 reads TGTGCCTGGAGCAACCTCCTTCACAGGGGCAGCGGCTACACCTTC. It specifies CAWSNLLHRGSGYTF.

V gene TRBV6-1 combines with J gene TRBJ2-3; weak D call: TRBD2 (5 bases). The ends were cut back, 6 bases at V and 0 bases at J, with 10 bases in the middle. CDR3 length: 14 amino acids. From germline, CDR1 is MNHNS and CDR2 SASEGT. CDR3 loop: CASRYGGSTDTQYF. Here the CDR3 DNA reads TGTGCCAGCAGGTATGGCGGGAGCACAGATACGCAGTATTTT.

The gene calls are TRBV7-2 and TRBJ2-3, with 14 nucleotides matching TRBD2. The V gene end was trimmed by 5 bases and the J gene end by 4 bases; junction bases not matched to a gene: 11. The germline gives CDR1 SGHTA, CDR2 FQGNSA. The CDR3 spans 18 residues. CDR3 residues: CASSRGTSGGPGADTQYF. CDR3 DNA sequence: TGTGCCAGCAGCCGAGGGACTAGCGGGGGCCCCGGGGCAGATACGCAGTATTTT.

DNA for the CDR3: TGTGCCAGCAGGGGGACAGACGGGTCCCTCCACTTT. As protein: CASRGTDGSLHF. The chain employs TRBV6-1 and TRBJ1-6, with 7 bases identical to TRBD1. Germline CDR1 MNHNS, CDR2 SASEGT. The CDR3 totals 12 residues. V was pared by 6 bases and J by 14 bases, with 7 bases of the junction left unmatched.

V is TRBV15 and J is TRBJ2-3; D is undetermined. Trimming took 0 bases from V and 2 from J, leaving 6 bases between them. The CDR3 length is 14 residues. The germline CDR1 and CDR2 sequences are LNHNV and YYDKDF (reference sequence). CDR3 bases: TGTGCCACCAGCAGAGATCCTTACACAGATACGCAGTATTTT. Amino acid sequence: CATSRDPYTDTQYF.

The chain carries TRBV6-1 and TRBJ2-1, with 7 bases fitting TRBD1. CDR3 length: 13 amino acids. V shed 7 bases and J 5 bases; nucleotides not matched to a gene: 5. The germline V gene encodes CDR1 MNHNS and CDR2 SASEGT. The CDR3 spells CASKLGQNNEQFF. Here the CDR3 DNA reads TGTGCCAGCAAGCTGGGACAGAACAATGAGCAGTTCTTC.

This clonotype was seen more than once but under ten times. The CDR3 nucleotides read TGCAGTGCTAGACCTTCGGGGCGGCTAAATGGGCCCCAGCATTTT. Protein product: CSARPSGRLNGPQHF. The chain recombines TRBV20-1 with TRBJ1-5, with D possibly matching TRBD1 (5 bases). The CDR3 runs 15 residues. Germline CDR1 and CDR2: DFQATT and SNEGSKA (reference sequence). The V end was cut by 2 bases, the J end by 9 bases, with 20 bases between.

The count of this clonotype is one. The CDR3 region is CSARPGYNQPQHF. The CDR3 region has the DNA TGCAGTGCCCGACCGGGGTACAATCAGCCCCAGCATTTT. The rearrangement links TRBV20-1 to TRBJ1-5, with D uncertain. Trimming took 6 bases from V and 3 from J, leaving 12 bases between them. This CDR3 region has 13 residues. Germline V gene data show CDR1 as DFQATT and CDR2 as SNEGSKA (reference sequence).

V is TRBV6-2 or TRBV6-3 and J is TRBJ2-3, with 9 bases that match TRBD2. Germline-derived CDR1 and CDR2 are MNHEY and SVGEGT. The length of the CDR3 is 16 residues. Germline trimming cut 0 bases from V and 5 bases from J; bases unmatched to any gene: 6. In nucleotides, the CDR3 is TGTGCCAGCAGTTACTCGTTTAGCGGGGGAATAGATACGCAGTATTTT. It translates to CASSYSFSGGIDTQYF.

The V and J genes are TRBV6-1 and TRBJ1-5; D call uncertain. The CDR3 runs 13 residues. The germline V and J ends were trimmed by 6 bases and 2 bases, with 8 bases remaining between them. The V gene's germline CDR1 is MNHNS and CDR2 SASEGT. The CDR3 protein is CASRDFGNQPQHF. CDR3 DNA: TGTGCCAGCAGGGATTTCGGCAATCAGCCCCAGCATTTT.

The rearrangement links TRBV10-3 to TRBJ1-3; D is possibly TRBD1 (6 bases). CDR1 and CDR2 from the germline V gene are ENHRY and SYGVKD. Trimming pared 6 bases from V and 2 bases from J, leaving 11 bases between. The CDR3 is 14 residues long. Here the CDR3 reads CAISQQGAGNTIYF. The CDR3 bases are TGTGCCATCAGCCAACAGGGAGCTGGAAACACCATATATTTT.

V is TRBV7-9 and J is TRBJ2-6; no definite D call. The CDR3 length is 17 residues. Germline V gene sequence: CDR1 SEHNR, CDR2 FQNEAQ (reference sequence). V was trimmed by 6 bases and J by 0 bases, leaving 15 bases between them. The chain's CDR3 is CASSSASVGSGANVLTF. Here the CDR3 DNA reads TGTGCCAGCAGTTCAGCCTCCGTTGGCTCTGGGGCCAACGTCCTGACTTTC.

The chain recombines TRBV27 with TRBJ2-1; 10 bases agree with TRBD2. The CDR3 spans 17 residues. Trimming removed 5 bases from V and 8 bases from J; junction bases left unmatched: 15. Germline CDR1 reads MNHEY; CDR2 reads SMNVEV (reference sequence). CDR3 residues: CASSPSAPSGSFDEQFF. CDR3 nucleotides: TGTGCCAGCAGTCCTAGCGCGCCTAGCGGGAGCTTCGATGAGCAGTTCTTC.

The chain employs TRBV11-3 and TRBJ1-3; the D is unclear. CDR1 SGHNT and CDR2 YENEEA come from the germline V gene. Trimming left V 4 bases short and J 0 bases short, with 7 bases between. This CDR3 has 14 amino acids. The CDR3 nucleotides read TGTGCCAGCAGCTCAACGGACTCTGGAAACACCATATATTTT. Its translation: CASSSTDSGNTIYF. The full variable domain, rest sourced from reference TRBV11-3 and TRBJ1-3, is EAGVVQSPRYKIIEKKQPVAFWCNPISGHNTLYWYLQNLGQGPELLIRYENEEAVDDSQLPKDRFSAERLKGVDSTLKIQPAELGDSAVYLCASSSTDSGNTIYFGEGSWLTVV.

The gene calls are TRBV28 and TRBJ1-1; D gene uncertain. V lost 4 bases and J 1 base, leaving 16 bases between the germline ends. Germline CDR1 MDHEN, CDR2 SYDVKM. CDR3 size: 16 residues. The DNA for the CDR3 is TGTGCCAGCAGTTCTGGCTCGAGGATCCAGAACACTGAAGCTTTCTTT. Translating gives CASSSGSRIQNTEAFF.

This clonotype came up a few times. This chain connects TRBV20-1 to TRBJ2-7, with 12 nucleotides matching TRBD1. This CDR3 spans 18 amino acids. Germline V gives CDR1 DFQATT, CDR2 SNEGSKA (reference sequence). J gave up 1 base and V 5 bases, and 15 bases lay outside the gene matches. CDR3 sequence (DNA): TGCAGTGCTTTACCGGGACAGGGGGCGAATCAACGTTCCTACGAGCAGTACTTC. It encodes CSALPGQGANQRSYEQYF.

V and J are TRBV28 and TRBJ1-3, with 9 bases aligning to TRBD1. Germline CDR1 is MDHEN and CDR2 is SYDVKM. This CDR3 has 15 residues. Trimming took 6 bases from V and 2 from J; bases not matched to a gene: 5. The CDR3 DNA follows: TGTGCCAGCAGCGGGGGACAGGGCGCTGGAAACACCATATATTTT. Its protein is CASSGGQGAGNTIYF.

This clonotype was recorded a few times. The gene calls are TRBV12-3 or TRBV12-4 and TRBJ1-2; 10 bases align to TRBD1. The CDR3 extends over 13 amino acids. Trimming took 4 bases from V and 6 from J; bases not matched to a gene: 2. CDR3 loop: CASSSTGGNGYTF. In nucleotides, the CDR3 is TGTGCCAGCAGTTCGACAGGGGGCAATGGCTACACCTTC.

The chain carries TRBV7-2 and TRBJ2-3; no reliable D call. The CDR3 spans 11 residues. V was cut by 6 bases and J by 3 bases, with 4 bases left in between. CDR1 is SGHTA, CDR2 FQGNSA, per germline. The CDR3 region is CASRGTDTQYF. In DNA form, the CDR3 reads TGTGCCAGCAGGGGTACAGATACGCAGTATTTT.

The chain has TRBV7-9 and TRBJ2-5; 8 bases match TRBD1. Trimming at V came to 1 base and at J to 4 bases, leaving 2 bases not matched to a gene. The CDR3 has 14 residues. CDR1 is SEHNR and CDR2 is FQNEAQ in the germline V gene (reference sequence). CDR3 DNA sequence: TGTGCCAGCAGCTTAGGCAGGGGGCGAGAGACCCAGTACTTC. It codes for CASSLGRGRETQYF.

The V gene is TRBV6-2 or TRBV6-3, the J gene TRBJ2-3, with D maybe TRBD1 (6 bases). V was shortened by 6 bases and J by 0 bases, with 13 bases between the two germline ends. Germline lookup yields CDR1 MNHEY and CDR2 SVGEGT. CDR3 length equals 15 residues. CDR3 DNA: TGTGCCAGCAGACGGGACAAACCTAGCACAGATACGCAGTATTTT. Amino acids: CASRRDKPSTDTQYF.

V gene TRBV28 combines with J gene TRBJ1-2; D is unclear. CDR3 length: 15 amino acids. The V gene's germline CDR1 is MDHEN and CDR2 SYDVKM. Between the trimmed V and J ends, which lost 2 bases and 0 bases, there was a span of 10 bases. CDR3 amino acids: CASSLGIIPNYGYTF. DNA for the CDR3: TGTGCCAGCAGTTTAGGAATAATACCTAACTATGGCTACACCTTC.

This clonotype has only a few counts. The chain is built from TRBV18 and TRBJ1-5, with D unclear. Germline V CDR1 and CDR2: KGHSH, LQKENI. There are 12 residues in the CDR3. V was pared by 4 bases and J by 7 bases, with 8 bases between. The CDR3 region has the DNA TGTGCCAGCTCACAACTTGGCCAGCCCCAGCATTTT. This gives the protein CASSQLGQPQHF.

The chain joins TRBV10-3 to TRBJ2-7; D possibly uses TRBD1 or TRBD2 (5 bases each). Deletions cut 0 bases from V and 5 bases from J, with 14 bases between. This CDR3 region has 15 residues. Per germline, CDR1 ENHRY and CDR2 SYGVKD. CDR3 region: CAISESGPQLNEQYF. The CDR3 coding sequence is TGTGCCATCAGTGAGTCGGGACCCCAACTGAACGAGCAGTACTTC.

The J gene is TRBJ2-7, the V gene TRBV20-1, with 9 bases that match TRBD1. CDR1 DFQATT and CDR2 SNEGSKA come from the germline V gene (reference sequence). CDR3 length equals 12 residues. Trimming took 5 bases from V and 3 from J; bases not matched to a gene: 2. CDR3 protein: CSAGDRDYEQYF. As DNA, the CDR3 is TGCAGTGCTGGGGACAGGGACTACGAGCAGTACTTC.

The chain links TRBV19 to TRBJ2-7, with TRBD1 matching 11 bases. Germline lookup yields CDR1 LNHDA and CDR2 SQIVND (reference sequence). J gave up 3 bases and V 1 base, and 2 bases lay outside the gene matches. The CDR3 runs to 15 residues. CDR3: CASSIGGTGGYEQYF. As DNA, the CDR3 is TGTGCCAGTAGTATAGGCGGGACAGGGGGCTACGAGCAGTACTTC.

This chain uses TRBV7-9 with TRBJ2-7; TRBD2 matches at 7 bases. Germline CDR1 reads SEHNR; CDR2 reads FQNEAQ (reference sequence). The CDR3 loop spans 14 amino acids. Losses at the gene ends were 2 bases for V and 3 bases for J; bases not matched to a gene: 4. The CDR3 region has the DNA TGTGCCAGCAGCTTAAACCCGGGGGGCTACGAGCAGTACTTC. It codes for CASSLNPGGYEQYF.

The chain couples TRBV20-1 to TRBJ1-6; 9 bases fit TRBD1. The V gene's germline CDR1 is DFQATT and CDR2 SNEGSKA (reference sequence). The V segment lost 6 bases and the J segment 10 bases; nucleotides outside the gene matches: 13. The CDR3 is 15 residues long. The CDR3 spells CSANLRTGAGSPLHF. In nucleotides, the CDR3 is TGCAGTGCCAACTTGAGGACAGGGGCAGGGTCACCCCTCCACTTT.